Presented here are 13 T cell receptor beta chains from one specimen sequenced in a study of blood T cell repertoires in COVID-19. Sequenced by immunoSEQ multiplex PCR; TCRdb stores in-frame clones only, minus some. In the table there are a few hundred thousand clones, around 92% of which are singletons. The sequenced sample was peripheral blood. The receptors were sampled from a woman in her twenties or thirties with COVID-19, enrolled during active disease.

This sequence joins TRBV6-2 or TRBV6-3 and TRBJ2-7; D uncertain. Germline CDR1 is MNHEY and CDR2 is SVGEGT. The V gene lost 0 bases and the J gene lost 2 bases, with 8 bases spanning the gap. The CDR3 is made up of 14 amino acids. This CDR3 is CASSYSAGPYEQYF. The CDR3 nucleotides read TGTGCCAGCAGTTACTCGGCAGGCCCCTACGAGCAGTACTTC.

This rearrangement joins TRBV2 to TRBJ1-1; the D is unclear. With 4 bases removed from V and 1 base from J, the gap between germline ends came to 22 bases. The CDR3 totals 18 residues. Looked up from germline, CDR1 is SNHLY and CDR2 is FYNNEI. The DNA of the CDR3 is TGTGCCAGCAGTGTTCCGGCCCCGGGAGGAGGCAGGAACACTGAAGCTTTCTTT. Amino acids: CASSVPAPGGGRNTEAFF.

This clone was detected a few times. This chain connects TRBV6-6 to TRBJ1-1, with TRBD1 as a possible D gene (5 bases). CDR1 and CDR2 (germline): MNHNY, SVGAGI (reference sequence). Trimming stripped 2 bases from V and 9 bases from J, with 13 bases between. This CDR3 is built from 13 residues. CDR3 loop: CASSYGLGGKAFF. For the CDR3, the DNA is TGTGCCAGCAGTTACGGCTTGGGGGGAAAAGCTTTCTTT.

V is TRBV7-2 and J is TRBJ1-1; D is perhaps TRBD1 (5 bases). The CDR3 runs 14 residues. Trimming shortened V by 3 bases and J by 4 bases, and 12 bases separated the two germline ends. CDR1 is SGHTA, CDR2 FQGNSA, per germline. This chain's CDR3 is CASSLGGGGTEAFF. The CDR3 region has the DNA TGTGCCAGCAGCTTGGGGGGTGGGGGCACTGAAGCTTTCTTT.

The V and J genes are TRBV4-3 and TRBJ2-3, with D maybe TRBD2 (6 bases). The CDR3 is made up of 17 amino acids. Trimming cost V 0 bases and J 2 bases, with 15 bases left between them. Germline loops: CDR1 LGHNA, CDR2 YSLEER. The CDR3: CASSQEATSTATDTQYF. Written as DNA, the CDR3 is TGCGCCAGCAGCCAAGAAGCAACTAGCACGGCCACAGATACGCAGTATTTT.

This clone was counted only a few times. The rearrangement joins TRBV6-1 to TRBJ2-1; D might be TRBD2 (5 bases). V was trimmed by 1 base and J by 12 bases, leaving 19 bases between them. The CDR3 consists of 15 residues. Germline lookup yields CDR1 MNHNS and CDR2 SASEGT. Here the CDR3 reads CASSEGGGGLYRQFF. The CDR3 nucleotides read TGTGCCAGCAGTGAAGGAGGCGGAGGCCTCTACAGGCAGTTCTTC.

The CDR3 nucleotides read TGCGCCAGCAGTCCGGGACAGGAGAATTCACCCCTCCACTTT. The encoded protein is CASSPGQENSPLHF. V and J are TRBV10-1 and TRBJ1-6; 8 bases line up with TRBD1. The CDR3 sequence is 14 residues long. The junction had 4 bases not matched to a gene; V was cut back by 5 bases and J by 7 bases. In germline, CDR1 is WNHNN, CDR2 SYGVQD (reference sequence).

This clone has just a few counts. This chain links TRBV7-9 with TRBJ1-4, with D possibly TRBD1 on 6 matching bases. Germline V gives CDR1 SEHNR, CDR2 FQNEAQ (reference sequence). This CDR3 spans 13 amino acids. V lost 3 bases and J lost 10, with 12 bases in between. The CDR3 DNA sequence: TGTGCCAGCAGCTTCAGGGGAGGGGGAAAACTGTTTTTT. Its protein is CASSFRGGGKLFF.

The gene calls are TRBV6-5 and TRBJ1-3; a possible D gene is TRBD1 (5 bases). CDR1 is MNHEY and CDR2 is SVGAGI in the germline V gene. Trimming took 11 bases from V and 1 from J, leaving 9 bases between them. This CDR3 is built from 12 residues. CDR3 bases: TGTGCCTGTCGGGGGTCTGGAAACACCATATATTTT. The encoded protein is CACRGSGNTIYF.

The gene calls are TRBV14 and TRBJ2-1; no clear D. V dropped 4 bases and J dropped 6 bases, with 22 bases sitting between them. The CDR3 totals 17 residues. CDR1 and CDR2 from the germline V gene are SGHDN and FVKESK. CDR3: CASSPRPSSLLPNEQFF. DNA of the CDR3: TGTGCCAGCAGCCCGCGTCCGAGTAGCCTCCTCCCCAATGAGCAGTTCTTC. The full variable domain, completed using reference TRBV14 and TRBJ2-1, is EAGVTQFPSHSVIEKGQTVTLRCDPISGHDNLYWYRRVMGKEIKFLLHFVKESKQDESGMPNNRFLAERTGGTYSTLKVQPAELEDSGVYFCASSPRPSSLLPNEQFFGPGTRLTVL.

The gene calls are TRBV5-6 and TRBJ1-2, with D perhaps matching TRBD1 (5 bases). This CDR3 is built from 15 residues. V lost 4 bases and J lost 4, with 17 bases in between. From germline, CDR1 is SGHDT and CDR2 YYEEEE. CDR3 residues: CASSRGGSSVYGYTF. CDR3 DNA sequence: TGTGCCAGCAGCCGTGGGGGGTCTTCCGTCTATGGCTACACCTTC.

This chain uses TRBV6-4 with TRBJ2-4; tentative D call: TRBD1 (5 bases). The CDR3 length is 14 residues. Germline CDR1 and CDR2: MRHNA and SNTAGT. Trimming left V 2 bases short and J 3 bases short, with 8 bases between. In nucleotides, the CDR3 is TGTGCCAGCAGTGACGGGGCGGTCAAAAACATTCAGTACTTC. This gives the protein CASSDGAVKNIQYF.

V gene TRBV24-1 combines with J gene TRBJ1-2; D remains ambiguous. Germline V gene lookup returns CDR1 KGHDR and CDR2 SFDVKD. V gave up 1 base and J gave up 2 bases, with 7 bases separating them. The CDR3 is 14 amino acids. The CDR3 DNA reads TGTGCCACCAGTGATTTCGGGAGGAACTATGGCTACACCTTC. It translates to CATSDFGRNYGYTF.